This entry features one T cell receptor beta chain sequence. Its antigen is still unknown. Nothing much larger sits one base from this clone, and base qualities are not available. These data originate in a study of long-term antiretroviral therapy in people with HIV (dated by TCRdb to between 2021 and 2024). At the level of the whole study: The earliest samples were collected about a decade before the 2015 WHO recommendation for immediate ART, when ART was typically delayed until CD4 counts fell. Whether ART initiation and durable HIV suppression were associated with changes in peripheral blood TRB repertoire composition and diversity was tested in a retrospective serial study. A total of about 200 cryopreserved PBMC samples were contributed to the cohort by 30 adults with confirmed HIV infection, with samples collected serially over a mean of roughly six years (range 1-12). Of the approximately 30 participants with HIV, eleven were female. No cross-contamination during QIAcube processing was seen in test extractions of a monoclonal T-cell line run alongside around 30 polyclonal samples.

Inclusion was restricted to participants for whom at least one PBMC sample before ART initiation and at least two post-ART samples were available. Every participant with HIV received treatment in the United States of America. Cryopreserved samples of 1-10 million PBMC were thawed and washed before DNA extraction. At the time of the earliest PBMC sample, participants with HIV were aged between about 20 and 60 years. Per participant, PBMC samples came from 1-4 timepoints prior to ART initiation and 2-8 timepoints following ART initiation, for a median of 7 samples. For every participant, serial HIV viral load, CD4+ T-cell count, ART history and demographic data were obtained. A Qiagen kit on a QIAcube was used to extract genomic DNA from unsorted PBMC, with samples processed in batches of 12. CDR1 SEHNR and CDR2 FQNEAQ are derived from the germline V gene (reference sequence). The CDR3 contains 15 residues, cysteine and phenylalanine counted. The retained sequence is limited to the CDR3, 45 bases, with the frame set at the first base. Relative to germline, V is 3 bases shorter and J is 1 base shorter, with 9 bases between their ends.

The immunoSEQ hsTCRB v3.0 assay was used at survey level resolution to sequence the TRB variable region. The targeted TRB sequencing depth was roughly 40,000-50,000 T-cell genomes per sample. Pooled TRB libraries were sequenced on an Illumina MiSeq with a v3 150-cycle kit. The original pipeline was this. Repertoire analysis was run in R within a reproducible Nextflow workflow that covered QC, data transformation and analysis. Custom analyses were implemented in LymphoSeq2, an R package for AIRR-Seq data exploration. After excluding a few samples that yielded fewer than 5000 total TRB sequences, approximately 180 HIV repertoires remained for analysis. Among the approximately 190 retained HIV repertoires, some 60 were collected before ART initiation and 129 after ART initiation. Repertoires were downsampled to 5000 TRB nucleotide sequences, and summary statistics were averaged over 100 downsampling iterations. Only TRB sequences with CDR3 regions of at least seven amino acids were retained for analysis. Diversity was assessed using a clonality score derived from Shannon entropy and using the Gini coefficient. In the repertoire networks, any two of the top 5000 CDR3 amino acid sequences were connected whenever the two sequences differed by an edit distance of one. Antigen specificity groups and MHC restriction were predicted for TRB CDR3 amino acid sequences with GLIPH2. To flag known associations with CMV, EBV, HIV or tissue antigens, CDR3 amino acid sequences were compared against VDJdb and McPAS-TCR. Pre-ART, post-ART and control groups were compared with Wilcoxon signed-rank tests and Holm-Bonferroni correction. TCRdb's version of the immuneACCESS table is confined to in-frame rearrangements and falls short of the full clone set. An unresolved V gene accounts for under half of the shortfall where checked; the remainder is of unknown origin. That table furnishes V, J and clone size, whereas the DNA furnished D and trimming. This sample has over 40,000 clones in its table, and about 94% of those were observed once. Around 2% of the sample is held by the ten biggest clonotypes.

On the study overall, not on this receptor specifically: The samples span the years 2004 to 2017, and the ART regimens used may be less effective than current regimens. HIV repertoires had narrower CDR3 length ranges than controls, and the network structure suggested an antigen-experienced repertoire that shifted only slightly toward naive after ART. Inferences about post-ART repertoire changes were limited because no data were available on ART adherence, viral resistance or therapy changes. Because pre-ART samples had limited cell numbers, unsorted PBMC were profiled rather than sorted CD4+ and CD8+ T cells. Owing to limited PBMC availability, only the TCR beta chain was sequenced, without alpha chain pairing. The repertoire was dominated across all time points by expanded TRB clones identified before ART initiation, although this dominance was seen to fluctuate and to decrease in many PLHIV after ART. Starting ART was linked to a significant rise in TRB diversity, yet even after long-term ART the diversity remained significantly lower than in transplant donor controls.

The rearrangement joined TRBV7-9 to TRBJ2-2; the D segment could be TRBD2, given 6 matching bases. Material: unsorted PBMCs, obtained about 9.1 years after starting antiretroviral therapy. The source is a man under 40 with HIV. CDR3 protein: CASSLGLGNTGELFF. Here is the DNA: TGTGCCAGCAGCTTGGGACTGGGGAACACCGGGGAGCTGTTTTTT.